These 4 T cell receptor beta chains share one sample of origin, sequenced in a study of tumor-infiltrating lymphocytes in primary liver carcinoma. Priming with a constant-region primer yielded TCR beta cDNA from 400 to 500 ng total RNA. What produced the TCR beta libraries was three nested multiplex PCR rounds using slightly modified ARM-PCR. Each of the first two PCR rounds ran about 9 cycles with TRBV1-TRBV30 forward and C-beta reverse primers. TCRdb itself ran the multiplex PCR reads through MiXCR, one entry per CDR3 protein. The sample comprises some 94,000 distinct CDR3 sequences, about three quarters of which are singletons, and over 9% rests with the top ten. Starting material for RNA and DNA co-extraction consisted of about 17-34 mg of unsorted bulk tissue. Sequencing input: liver tumor tissue from sampling region 5. Subset meaning: tumor region T5, tumor centre. These TCRs come from a woman aged 60-70 years with primary liver carcinoma and hepatitis B virus infection.

Worth noting for this clonotype: A much more abundant neighbour one base away suggests this may be a read error. V gene TRBV7-9 combines with J gene TRBJ1-2, with TRBD1 matching over 7 bases. The CDR3 sequence is 14 residues long. Germline lookup yields CDR1 SEHNR and CDR2 FQNEAQ (reference sequence). V lost 7 bases and J lost 5; bases outside the gene matches: 10. In DNA, the CDR3 is TGTGCCAGCAACGAAACAGGGGACTCATATGGCTACACCTTC. Translation: CASNETGDSYGYTF.

With regard to this clonotype: The germline gene is not matched at one end of the junction; a read error may be the cause. The gene calls are TRBV11-2 and TRBJ2-1; D not resolved. CDR1 is SGHAT and CDR2 is FQNNGV in the germline V gene. This CDR3 has 15 amino acids. The CDR3 loop is CTSSLESRSVSKQFF. CDR3 nucleotides: TGTACCAGCAGCTTAGAGAGCAGGAGTGTGAGTAAGCAGTTCTTC. Full variable domain (rest looked up from reference TRBV11-2 and TRBJ2-1): EAGVAQSPRYKIIEKRQSVAFWCNPISGHATLYWYQQILGQGPKLLIQFQNNGVVDDSQLPKDRFSAERLKGVDSTLKIQPAKLEDSAVYLCTSSLESRSVSKQFFGPGTRLTVL.

In its sample, this clonotype was seen many times. V usage is TRBV6-5 and J usage is TRBJ2-2; TRBD2 agrees at 11 bases. V lost 2 bases, J lost 6 bases, and 2 bases stayed unmatched. The germline gives CDR1 MNHEY, CDR2 SVGAGI. The CDR3 is 15 amino acids. The CDR3 loop is CASSYVAGGAGELFF. As DNA, the CDR3 is TGTGCCAGCAGTTACGTAGCGGGAGGGGCCGGGGAGCTGTTTTTT.

Worth noting for this clonotype: This CDR3 is missing its conserved last phenylalanine or tryptophan, likely due to a read error. The rearrangement links TRBV29-1 to TRBJ2-3; D is possibly TRBD1 or TRBD2 (5 bases each). CDR1 SQVTM and CDR2 ANQGSEA come from the germline V gene. CDR3 length: 18 residues. Written as DNA, the CDR3 is TGCAGCGTTGAAGCGTTGGGCAAGGTGGGGGTTAGCACAGATGCGCAGTATCTT. Translated: CSVEALGKVGVSTDAQYL.